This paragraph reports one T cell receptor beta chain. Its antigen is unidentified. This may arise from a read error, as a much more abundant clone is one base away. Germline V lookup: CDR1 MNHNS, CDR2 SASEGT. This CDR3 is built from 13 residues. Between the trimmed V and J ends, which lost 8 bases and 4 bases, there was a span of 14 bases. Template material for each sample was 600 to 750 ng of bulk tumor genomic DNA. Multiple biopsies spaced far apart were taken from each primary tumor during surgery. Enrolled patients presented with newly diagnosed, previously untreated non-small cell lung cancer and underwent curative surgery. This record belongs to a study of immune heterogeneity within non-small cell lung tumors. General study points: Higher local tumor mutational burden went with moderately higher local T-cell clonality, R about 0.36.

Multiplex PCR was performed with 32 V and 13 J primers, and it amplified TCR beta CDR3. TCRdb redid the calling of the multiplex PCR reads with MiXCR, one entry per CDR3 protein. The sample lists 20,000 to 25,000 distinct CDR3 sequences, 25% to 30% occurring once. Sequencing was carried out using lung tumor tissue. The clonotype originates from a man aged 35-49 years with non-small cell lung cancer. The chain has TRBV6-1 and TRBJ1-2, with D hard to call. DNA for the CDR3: TGTGCCAGCCGAAGGAGTGGGTCCTATGGCTACACCTTC. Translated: CASRRSGSYGYTF.